Detailed here is one T cell receptor (beta chain). Germline CDR1 is GTSNPN and CDR2 is SVGIG (reference sequence). The CDR3 contains 15 residues. V lost 4 bases, J lost 2 bases, and 15 bases lay in between. The record originates from a study of cytomegalovirus exposure and HLA in healthy donors. In the PCR, 60 Vbeta and 13 Jbeta primers were used. Sequenced by immunoSEQ multiplex PCR; TCRdb stores in-frame clones only, minus some. The table lists approximately 170,000 clones, under 85% of them singletons. This sequence originates from a man aged 45-60 years in good health and CMV-seropositive. The chain links TRBV30 to TRBJ1-5; D perhaps matches TRBD1 (6 bases). Sequencing was carried out using PBMCs. The CDR3 reads CAWTKGGSGNQPQHF. The CDR3 DNA is TGTGCCTGGACTAAAGGGGGAAGTGGCAATCAGCCCCAGCATTTT.